This TCR beta chain stems from a study of cytomegalovirus exposure and HLA in healthy donors. PCR amplification relied on 60 Vbeta primers (plus 13 Jbeta primers). Measured with immunoSEQ multiplex PCR; TCRdb has only the in-frame clones, and not every one. The sample has 150,000 to 200,000 clones; around 80% are singletons. Germline V gene lookup returns CDR1 MGHRA and CDR2 YSYEKL. The CDR3 loop spans 16 amino acids. About this clone: Germline is not matched at one junction end, which may reflect a read error.

The chain has TRBV4-1 and TRBJ1-5; 8 bases are a match to TRBD1. The specimen sequenced was PBMCs. The sequence derives from a woman in her forties in good health and CMV-seronegative. The CDR3 bases are TGCGCCAGCGGCCAAGATCTGCGACAGGGGAATCAGCCCCAGCATTTT. Translated: CASGQDLRQGNQPQHF.